This is a list of T cell receptor beta chains from one sample in a study of beta chain features in type 1 diabetes. Clones were read by immunoSEQ multiplex PCR, and TCRdb kept only the in-frame ones, dropping some. Counted here are 41,000 or so clones, roughly 70% occurring once; the ten biggest clones make up roughly 1.7%. The sequenced sample was Tregs from blood. The receptors here all came from a young man with type 1 diabetes. Some clones in this sample may be carry-over from other donors' samples. The CDR3 runs from the conserved cysteine through the conserved F or W. D genes are given only for firm matches. Clone sizes are given selectively: once, few, many, or a class where the clone is expanded.

J gene: TRBJ1-2; clone size: -; V gene: TRBV5-1; D gene: -; CDR3 DNA: TGCGCCAGCAGCGCCCTTGTTGGAGGCTACGGCTACACCTTC; CDR3 protein: CASSALVGGYGYTF
J gene: TRBJ1-6; clone size: -; V gene: TRBV28; D gene: TRBD1; CDR3 DNA: TGTGCCAGCTTCCCCGGGCAGGGGGCTGGCCCCCTCCACTTT; CDR3 protein: CASFPGQGAGPLHF
J gene: TRBJ2-5; clone size: few; V gene: TRBV19; D gene: TRBD1; CDR3 DNA: TGTGCCAGTAGTTTGGACAGGGTGCAAGAGACCCAGTACTTC; CDR3 protein: CASSLDRVQETQYF
J gene: TRBJ1-2; clone size: -; V gene: TRBV18; D gene: -; CDR3 DNA: TGTGCCAGCTCACTACTGGAACTTAACTATTACACCTTC; CDR3 protein: CASSLLELNYYTF
J gene: TRBJ1-2; clone size: -; V gene: TRBV7-2; D gene: TRBD1; CDR3 DNA: TGTGCCAGCAGCCCCATGGACAGGGCCTATGGCTACACCTTC; CDR3 protein: CASSPMDRAYGYTF
J gene: TRBJ1-2; clone size: few; V gene: TRBV5-4; D gene: -; CDR3 DNA: TGTGCCAGCAGCCGCGTACAGGACCCCTATGGCTACACCTTC; CDR3 protein: CASSRVQDPYGYTF
J gene: TRBJ2-5; clone size: once; V gene: TRBV5-1; D gene: TRBD2; CDR3 DNA: TGCGCCAGCAGCTTGGCGGCTAGCGGGGTCCAAGAGACCCAGTACTTC; CDR3 protein: CASSLAASGVQETQYF
J gene: TRBJ1-5; clone size: few; V gene: TRBV6-1; D gene: -; CDR3 DNA: TGTGCCAGCGGCGGGACTAGCAATCAGCCCCAGCATTTT; CDR3 protein: CASGGTSNQPQHF
J gene: TRBJ2-7; clone size: -; V gene: TRBV27; D gene: TRBD2; CDR3 DNA: TGTGCCAGCAGTTCTCACCGACTAGCGAGGTCCTACGAGCAGTACTTC; CDR3 protein: CASSSHRLARSYEQYF
J gene: TRBJ2-5; clone size: -; V gene: TRBV5-1; D gene: TRBD2; CDR3 DNA: TGCGCCAGCAGCCCCGGGATAGCGGGGGGCCGTCGGGTGGAGACCCAGTACTTC; CDR3 protein: CASSPGIAGGRRVETQYF
J gene: TRBJ2-5; clone size: -; V gene: TRBV9; D gene: -; CDR3 DNA: TGTGCCAGCAGCGTAACCGCGGGACTGTCAGAGACCCAGTACTTC; CDR3 protein: CASSVTAGLSETQYF
J gene: TRBJ2-3; clone size: -; V gene: TRBV18; D gene: TRBD2; CDR3 DNA: TGTGCCAGCTCACCACTTAGCGGGGGAACCTCAGATACGCAGTATTTT; CDR3 protein: CASSPLSGGTSDTQYF
J gene: TRBJ1-2; clone size: -; V gene: TRBV7-6; D gene: -; CDR3 DNA: TGTGCCAGCAGCCGGGGTGACACACACGGCTACACCTTC; CDR3 protein: CASSRGDTHGYTF
J gene: TRBJ2-7; clone size: few; V gene: TRBV18; D gene: -; CDR3 DNA: TGTGCCAGCTCACCGGCCAGCAGCGAAGGGCAGTACTTC; CDR3 protein: CASSPASSEGQYF
J gene: TRBJ2-3; clone size: few; V gene: TRBV9; D gene: TRBD2; CDR3 DNA: TGTGCCAGCAGCGTAGCACTAGCGGGGTCAGATACGCAGTATTTT; CDR3 protein: CASSVALAGSDTQYF
J gene: TRBJ1-1; clone size: -; V gene: TRBV5-1; D gene: -; CDR3 DNA: TGCGCCAGCAGCTTGGGGGCCAGGGCCGAGACTTTCTTT; CDR3 protein: CASSLGARAETFF
J gene: TRBJ2-2; clone size: -; V gene: TRBV9; D gene: -; CDR3 DNA: TGTGCCAGCAGCGTAGGGGTTAGCGGAAACACCGGGGAGCTGTTTTTT; CDR3 protein: CASSVGVSGNTGELFF
J gene: TRBJ1-2; clone size: -; V gene: TRBV18; D gene: TRBD1; CDR3 DNA: TGTGCCAGCTCACCACAATCGACAGGGGAAAGGGGCTACACCTTC; CDR3 protein: CASSPQSTGERGYTF
J gene: TRBJ2-3; clone size: -; V gene: TRBV10-3; D gene: TRBD2; CDR3 DNA: TGTGCCATCACGAGCGGGGCCGCCCGGACGCAGTATTTT; CDR3 protein: CAITSGAARTQYF
J gene: TRBJ1-1; clone size: -; V gene: TRBV2; D gene: -; CDR3 DNA: TGTGCCAGCATCCTGAGGAACACTGAAGCTTTCTTT; CDR3 protein: CASILRNTEAFF
J gene: TRBJ1-1; clone size: -; V gene: TRBV5-6; D gene: -; CDR3 DNA: TGTGCCAGCAGCTTGGTTTCCAGTGAAGCTTTCTTT; CDR3 protein: CASSLVSSEAFF
J gene: TRBJ2-1; clone size: -; V gene: TRBV10-3; D gene: -; CDR3 DNA: TGTGCCACCAGGGAGGGGGGGGTTGAGAATGAGCAGTTCTTC; CDR3 protein: CATREGGVENEQFF
J gene: TRBJ2-7; clone size: few; V gene: TRBV11-2; D gene: -; CDR3 DNA: TGTGCCAGCAGCCCCCTTTACAGGGTAATTGACGAGCAGTACTTC; CDR3 protein: CASSPLYRVIDEQYF
J gene: TRBJ2-1; clone size: once; V gene: TRBV7-2; D gene: TRBD2; CDR3 DNA: TGTGCCAGCAGCTTAGCGGCGGGGGGCCCAAGGGGGCAGTTCTTC; CDR3 protein: CASSLAAGGPRGQFF
J gene: TRBJ2-1; clone size: -; V gene: TRBV29-1; D gene: -; CDR3 DNA: TGCAGCGTTGGCTTAGGCCCTAGCTCCTACAATGAGCAGTTCTTC; CDR3 protein: CSVGLGPSSYNEQFF
J gene: TRBJ2-5; clone size: -; V gene: TRBV20-1; D gene: -; CDR3 DNA: TGCAGTGCCCGAGTGCTGCAGACCCAGTACTTC; CDR3 protein: CSARVLQTQYF
J gene: TRBJ2-7; clone size: -; V gene: TRBV29-1; D gene: TRBD2; CDR3 DNA: TGCAGCTGTATGCGGGGGACCGCCTACGAGCAGTACTTC; CDR3 protein: CSCMRGTAYEQYF
J gene: TRBJ1-5; clone size: few; V gene: TRBV4-1; D gene: -; CDR3 DNA: TGCGCCAGCAGAAGAGAGGGTACGGGACAGCCCCAGCATTTT; CDR3 protein: CASRREGTGQPQHF
J gene: TRBJ2-1; clone size: -; V gene: TRBV7-2; D gene: TRBD2; CDR3 DNA: TGTGCCAGCAGCGTACTAGCGGGGGGCTACAATGAGCAGTTCTTC; CDR3 protein: CASSVLAGGYNEQFF
J gene: TRBJ1-1; clone size: -; V gene: TRBV5-1; D gene: -; CDR3 DNA: TGCGCCAGCAGCCAGAGCCAGGGGCCTGAAGCTTTCTTT; CDR3 protein: CASSQSQGPEAFF
J gene: TRBJ1-5; clone size: -; V gene: TRBV9; D gene: -; CDR3 DNA: TGTGCCAGCAGCCCCGGAGGGCGGATTGGCGGTCAGCCCCAGCATTTT; CDR3 protein: CASSPGGRIGGQPQHF
J gene: TRBJ1-2; clone size: -; V gene: TRBV9; D gene: TRBD1; CDR3 DNA: TGTGCCAGCAGCGATGGGGGGACAGGGCGTTTTGGGGATGGCTACACCTTC; CDR3 protein: CASSDGGTGRFGDGYTF
J gene: TRBJ1-4; clone size: -; V gene: TRBV28; D gene: -; CDR3 DNA: TGTGCCAGCAGTACGGGGGCAACTAATGAAAAACTGTTTTTT; CDR3 protein: CASSTGATNEKLFF
J gene: TRBJ2-7; clone size: -; V gene: TRBV29-1; D gene: TRBD1; CDR3 DNA: TGCAGCGTTTCCACAGGGGACCACGAGCAGTACTTC; CDR3 protein: CSVSTGDHEQYF
J gene: TRBJ1-1; clone size: -; V gene: TRBV6-6; D gene: TRBD1; CDR3 DNA: TGTGCCAGCGTCTCAGGGGGCGCGTACACTGAAGCTTTCTTT; CDR3 protein: CASVSGGAYTEAFF
J gene: TRBJ2-7; clone size: -; V gene: TRBV15; D gene: TRBD2; CDR3 DNA: TGTGCCACCAGCAGACTAGCGGGAGGGCCCTACGAGCAGTACTTC; CDR3 protein: CATSRLAGGPYEQYF
J gene: TRBJ2-2; clone size: -; V gene: TRBV28; D gene: TRBD1; CDR3 DNA: TGTGCCAGCAGACAGGGGACCGGGGAGCTGTTTTTT; CDR3 protein: CASRQGTGELFF
J gene: TRBJ2-2; clone size: -; V gene: TRBV30; D gene: TRBD2; CDR3 DNA: TGTGCCTGGATCGGGCTAGCGGGGGGAAGGCTGTTTTTT; CDR3 protein: CAWIGLAGGRLFF
J gene: TRBJ2-1; clone size: few; V gene: TRBV6-5; D gene: -; CDR3 DNA: TGTGCCAGCAGTTCGACGGGCAATGAGCAGTTCTTC; CDR3 protein: CASSSTGNEQFF
J gene: TRBJ1-5; clone size: few; V gene: TRBV7-9; D gene: -; CDR3 DNA: TGTGCCAGCAGCCCTCTGTACGGGGGGGATAGCAATCAGCCCCAGCATTTT; CDR3 protein: CASSPLYGGDSNQPQHF
J gene: TRBJ2-3; clone size: -; V gene: TRBV6-1; D gene: -; CDR3 DNA: TGTGCCAGCGGCCTATCGGGGACAGATACGCAGTATTTT; CDR3 protein: CASGLSGTDTQYF
J gene: TRBJ2-1; clone size: -; V gene: TRBV7-2; D gene: -; CDR3 DNA: TGTGCCAGCAGCTTCCGCGGGGCTAACAATGAGCAGTTCTTC; CDR3 protein: CASSFRGANNEQFF
J gene: TRBJ2-1; clone size: few; V gene: TRBV5-1; D gene: TRBD1; CDR3 DNA: TGCGCCAGCAGTCGTAGGGGGCTCAATGAGCAGTTCTTC; CDR3 protein: CASSRRGLNEQFF
J gene: TRBJ1-6; clone size: -; V gene: TRBV2; D gene: -; CDR3 DNA: TGTGCCAGCAGTGAATGGACACGTTCTAGCTCCTATAATTCACCCCTCCACTTT; CDR3 protein: CASSEWTRSSSYNSPLHF
J gene: TRBJ1-5; clone size: -; V gene: TRBV10-3; D gene: TRBD1; CDR3 DNA: TGTGCCATCAGTGAGTCGGCGGGGGGACAGGGAAATCAGCCCCAGCATTTT; CDR3 protein: CAISESAGGQGNQPQHF
J gene: TRBJ2-3; clone size: few; V gene: TRBV10-3; D gene: TRBD2; CDR3 DNA: TGTGCCATCAGTGAGTCACCAGCGGGGGGCACAGATACGCAGTATTTT; CDR3 protein: CAISESPAGGTDTQYF
J gene: TRBJ1-2; clone size: -; V gene: TRBV28; D gene: -; CDR3 DNA: TGTGCCAGCAGGTTGCCAGGGATTAACTATGGCTACACCTTC; CDR3 protein: CASRLPGINYGYTF
J gene: TRBJ2-7; clone size: -; V gene: TRBV5-1; D gene: TRBD2; CDR3 DNA: TGCGCCAGCAGTCGACTAGCGGGGATGGACGAGCAGTACTTC; CDR3 protein: CASSRLAGMDEQYF
J gene: TRBJ1-6; clone size: -; V gene: TRBV27; D gene: -; CDR3 DNA: TGTGCCAGCAGTTTCCTCTTTAATTCACCCCTCCACTTT; CDR3 protein: CASSFLFNSPLHF
J gene: TRBJ2-2; clone size: -; V gene: TRBV6-1; D gene: -; CDR3 DNA: TGTGCCAGCAGTGAAGCTTTCGGGTCGAACACCGGGGAGCTGTTTTTT; CDR3 protein: CASSEAFGSNTGELFF